The 22 T cell receptor beta chains below were found in one sample sequenced in a study of blood T cell repertoires in COVID-19. Sequenced by immunoSEQ multiplex PCR; TCRdb stores in-frame clones only, minus some. This table holds 200,000 to 250,000 clones, about 83% found once. The specimen sequenced was peripheral blood. The origin of the receptors is a woman younger than 45 with COVID-19, enrolled during active disease.

V gene TRBV29-1 combines with J gene TRBJ2-5, with 11 positions matching TRBD2. Germline V gene data show CDR1 as SQVTM and CDR2 as ANQGSEA. This CDR3 has 13 residues. The J segment lost 4 bases and the V segment lost 6 bases, leaving 4 bases of the junction unmatched. CDR3 sequence: CSVLTSGRETQYF. The CDR3 region has the DNA TGCAGCGTCCTTACTAGCGGGAGAGAGACCCAGTACTTC.

V and J are TRBV5-1 and TRBJ2-1; 9 bases are shared with TRBD2. In germline, CDR1 is SGHRS, CDR2 YFSETQ. This CDR3 comprises 18 residues. J was trimmed by 5 bases and V by 2 bases; bases with no gene match: 14. CDR3 amino acids: CASSFRGLGAGGNNEQFF. The CDR3 coding sequence is TGCGCCAGCAGCTTTAGAGGACTGGGCGCGGGAGGGAACAATGAGCAGTTCTTC.

This clone showed up just once. The chain employs TRBV12-2 and TRBJ2-5; TRBD1, the table's D call, lacks a check against the DNA. TRBV12-2 is a recognized pseudogene. The CDR3 has 12 amino acids. CDR3 sequence reads: CASARGLETQYF. The CDR3 bases are TGTGCAAGTGCTAGGGGTTTAGAGACCCAGTACTTC.

The chain is built from TRBV6-6 and TRBJ1-2; 8 positions match TRBD1. Germline lookup yields CDR1 MNHNY and CDR2 SVGAGI (reference sequence). This CDR3 is 16 amino acids long. V shed 4 bases and J 8 bases; nucleotides not matched to a gene: 15. DNA of the CDR3: TGTGCCAGCAGTTCGTACCTCATCCCGGACAGGGCCGGCTACACCTTC. Translation gives CASSSYLIPDRAGYTF.

V is TRBV29-1 and J is TRBJ1-1; 8 bases line up with TRBD1. The V gene end was trimmed by 8 bases and the J gene end by 6 bases; junction bases not matched to a gene: 11. This CDR3 contains 13 residues. Germline CDR1 SQVTM, CDR2 ANQGSEA. The CDR3 DNA follows: TGCAGCTATAAGGACAGGGTGATCTCTGAAGCTTTCTTT. Translated: CSYKDRVISEAFF.

This clone has only a few counts. The chain is built from TRBV9 and TRBJ2-7, with 8 bases matching TRBD1. Germline V CDR1 and CDR2: SGDLS, YYNGEE. Trimming at V came to 4 bases and at J to 0 bases, leaving 15 bases not matched to a gene. The CDR3 contains 18 residues. DNA for the CDR3: TGTGCCAGCAGCCCACGGGTGGGTGGACAGGGTAGCTCCTACGAGCAGTACTTC. Translating gives CASSPRVGGQGSSYEQYF. Combining the CDR3 with reference TRBV9 and TRBJ2-7 gives the whole variable domain DSGVTQTPKHLITATGQRVTLRCSPRSGDLSVYWYQQSLDQGLQFLIQYYNGEERAKGNILERFSAQQFPDLHSELNLSSLELGDSALYFCASSPRVGGQGSSYEQYFGPGTRLTVT.

V is TRBV6-5 and J is TRBJ2-5, with 11 positions matching TRBD1. Germline-derived CDR1 and CDR2 are MNHEY and SVGAGI. The trim removed 4 bases at V and 5 bases at J, leaving 6 bases unmatched. CDR3 length: 15 residues. This chain's CDR3 is CASSSYGTGGETQYF. CDR3 in DNA: TGTGCCAGCAGTTCCTACGGGACAGGGGGTGAGACCCAGTACTTC.

This clone was seen a handful of times. The chain is built from TRBV7-3 and TRBJ2-6; D is unclear. The V end lost 1 base, the J end lost 4 bases, and 5 bases lay between the germline ends. The germline CDR1 and CDR2 sequences are SGHTA and FQGTGA. The CDR3 sequence is 14 residues long. The CDR3 coding sequence is TGTGCCAGCAGCTTAAACACCGGGGCCAACGTCCTGACTTTC. As protein: CASSLNTGANVLTF.

The chain uses TRBV30 and TRBJ2-2; maybe TRBD2 (6 bases). The CDR3 has 15 residues. Trimming pared 7 bases from V and 1 base from J, leaving 16 bases between. In germline, CDR1 is GTSNPN, CDR2 SVGIG (reference sequence). As DNA, the CDR3 is TGTGCCTTACCCCCGGAGGGGTTGAACACCGGGGAGCTGTTTTTT. Its translation: CALPPEGLNTGELFF.

The genes are TRBV6-6 and TRBJ1-2; 11 bases align to TRBD1. Germline V gives CDR1 MNHNY, CDR2 SVGAGI (reference sequence). V lost 7 bases to trimming and J lost 3 bases; unmatched junction nucleotides: 4. The CDR3 covers 14 residues. The DNA of the CDR3 is TGTGCCAGCAAATGGACAGGGGGCGACTATGGCTACACCTTC. Protein: CASKWTGGDYGYTF.

J is TRBJ2-3 and V is TRBV19; 9 nucleotides agree with TRBD1. CDR3 size: 16 residues. Germline CDR1 reads LNHDA; CDR2 reads SQIVND (reference sequence). V was pared by 5 bases and J by 0 bases, with 6 bases of the junction left unmatched. In DNA, the CDR3 is TGTGCCAGTAGTCCCCGACAGGGGGGAAGCACAGATACGCAGTATTTT. Protein product: CASSPRQGGSTDTQYF.

The chain is built from TRBV9 and TRBJ1-6; D uncertain. The CDR3 spans 16 residues. CDR1 and CDR2 (germline): SGDLS, YYNGEE. V gave up 1 base and J gave up 0 bases, with 8 bases separating them. This chain's CDR3 is CASSVSGSSYNSPLHF. CDR3 DNA: TGTGCCAGCAGCGTAAGCGGTAGCTCCTATAATTCACCCCTCCACTTT.

The rearrangement links TRBV6-6 to TRBJ2-5, with D possibly TRBD1 on 6 matching bases. The V end was cut by 2 bases, the J end by 2 bases, with 12 bases between. This CDR3 contains 15 residues. Germline CDR1 is MNHNY and CDR2 is SVGAGI (reference sequence). CDR3 amino acids: CASSYGGSLQETQYF. CDR3 DNA sequence: TGTGCCAGCAGTTACGGGGGCAGCCTACAAGAGACCCAGTACTTC.

The rearrangement links TRBV6-5 to TRBJ1-2, with D unclear. Germline assignment: CDR1 MNHEY and CDR2 SVGAGI. The CDR3 covers 14 residues. Trimming pared 0 bases from V and 8 bases from J, leaving 13 bases between. This CDR3 is CASSYSRGIDGYTF. CDR3 nucleotide sequence: TGTGCCAGCAGTTACTCCAGAGGGATAGACGGCTACACCTTC.

This chain links TRBV5-6 with TRBJ2-1; TRBD1 is a possible D gene (5 bases). CDR1 and CDR2 from the germline V gene are SGHDT and YYEEEE. The CDR3 sequence is 18 residues long. Trimming shortened V by 4 bases and J by 3 bases, and 23 bases separated the two germline ends. The CDR3 region is CASSEQVPTLPIYNEQFF. Here the CDR3 DNA reads TGTGCCAGCAGCGAACAGGTCCCTACCCTCCCAATCTACAATGAGCAGTTCTTC.

The V call is TRBV7-9, the J call TRBJ1-5; maybe TRBD1 (5 bases). The CDR3 spans 14 residues. Germline assignment: CDR1 SEHNR and CDR2 FQNEAQ (reference sequence). The V and J ends lost 3 bases and 2 bases respectively, with 8 bases between them. This CDR3 is CASSLGGGNQPQHF. DNA for the CDR3: TGTGCCAGCAGCTTGGGGGGGGGCAATCAGCCCCAGCATTTT.

This clone occurred once. Other DNA sequences in this specimen translate into the identical CDR3. This chain links TRBV12-3 or TRBV12-4 with TRBJ2-3; D unresolved. V shed 3 bases and J shed 2 bases, with 3 bases lying between them. This CDR3 region has 12 residues. CDR3 nucleotides: TGTGCCAGCAGTTTCTACACAGATACGCAGTATTTT. This translates into CASSFYTDTQYF.

This chain connects TRBV5-4 to TRBJ1-2; TRBD1 might be the D (6 bases). The CDR3 has 14 amino acids. Germline V CDR1 and CDR2: SGHNT, YYREEE (reference sequence). Trimming shortened V by 6 bases and J by 4 bases, and 16 bases separated the two germline ends. CDR3 amino acids: CASNKKQGFYGYTF. In DNA form, the CDR3 reads TGTGCCAGCAACAAAAAACAGGGTTTCTATGGCTACACCTTC.

Remarks on this clone: The same CDR3 arises from other DNA sequences in this sample as well. The chain combines TRBV19 with TRBJ1-5; D is perhaps TRBD1 (6 bases). There are 12 residues in the CDR3. CDR1 is LNHDA and CDR2 is SQIVND in the germline V gene (reference sequence). Trimming stripped 11 bases from V and 2 bases from J, with 10 bases between. The CDR3 loop reads CAGGLGNQPQHF. CDR3 sequence (DNA): TGTGCCGGGGGCCTGGGCAATCAGCCCCAGCATTTT. Drawing the rest from reference TRBV19 and TRBJ1-5, the complete variable domain is DGGITQSPKYLFRKEGQNVTLSCEQNLNHDAMYWYRQDPGQGLRLIYYSQIVNDFQKGDIAEGYSVSREKKESFPLTVTSAQKNPTAFYLCAGGLGNQPQHFGDGTRLSIL.

The chain has TRBV27 and TRBJ2-3, with 9 bases matching TRBD2. Losses at the gene ends were 3 bases for V and 6 bases for J; bases not matched to a gene: 7. From germline, CDR1 is MNHEY and CDR2 SMNVEV (reference sequence). The CDR3 runs 15 residues. CDR3: CASSFLAGSGDTQYF. CDR3 DNA: TGTGCCAGCAGTTTTCTAGCGGGGTCGGGGGATACGCAGTATTTT.

This clone was found a few times. The J gene is TRBJ1-2, the V gene TRBV6-6, with D perhaps matching TRBD1 (5 bases). Germline CDR1 reads MNHNY; CDR2 reads SVGAGI (reference sequence). V lost 5 bases, J lost 3 bases, and 13 bases lay in between. This CDR3 is 14 amino acids long. CDR3 sequence: CASSPGGEHYGYTF. Written as DNA, the CDR3 is TGTGCCAGCAGTCCCGGAGGGGAGCACTATGGCTACACCTTC.

The rearrangement uses TRBV5-4 and TRBJ2-6, with a weak D call TRBD1 (8 bases). The CDR3 consists of 18 residues. The germline V gene encodes CDR1 SGHNT and CDR2 YYREEE (reference sequence). V lost 2 bases, J lost 2 bases, and 17 bases lay in between. The CDR3 loop is CASSFRTGRGTGANVLTF. The CDR3, as DNA: TGTGCCAGCAGCTTTAGGACAGGGAGGGGGACTGGGGCCAACGTCCTGACTTTC.